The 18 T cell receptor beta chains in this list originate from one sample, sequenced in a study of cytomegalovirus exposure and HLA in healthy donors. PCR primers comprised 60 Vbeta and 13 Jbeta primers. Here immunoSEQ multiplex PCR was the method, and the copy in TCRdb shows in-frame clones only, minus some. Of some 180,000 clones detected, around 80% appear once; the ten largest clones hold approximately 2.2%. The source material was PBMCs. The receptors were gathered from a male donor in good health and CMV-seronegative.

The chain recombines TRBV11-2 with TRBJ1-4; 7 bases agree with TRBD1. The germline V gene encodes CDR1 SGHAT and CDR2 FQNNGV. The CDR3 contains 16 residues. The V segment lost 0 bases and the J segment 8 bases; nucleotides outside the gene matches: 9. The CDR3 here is CASSLDRGGLGEKLFF. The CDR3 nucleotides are TGTGCCAGCAGCTTAGATCGAGGGGGCTTGGGGGAAAAACTGTTTTTT.

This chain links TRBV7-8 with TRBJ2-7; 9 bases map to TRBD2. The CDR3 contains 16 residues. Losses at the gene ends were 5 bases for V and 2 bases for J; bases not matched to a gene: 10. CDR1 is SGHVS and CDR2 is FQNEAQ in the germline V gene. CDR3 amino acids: CASSISGLASTYEQYF. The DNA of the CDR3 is TGTGCCAGCAGCATTTCCGGACTAGCGTCAACCTACGAGCAGTACTTC. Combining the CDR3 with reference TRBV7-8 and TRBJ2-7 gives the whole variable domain GAGVSQSPRYKVAKRGQDVALRCDPISGHVSLFWYQQALGQGPEFLTYFQNEAQLDKSGLPSDRFFAERPEGSVSTLKIQRTQQEDSAVYLCASSISGLASTYEQYFGPGTRLTVT.

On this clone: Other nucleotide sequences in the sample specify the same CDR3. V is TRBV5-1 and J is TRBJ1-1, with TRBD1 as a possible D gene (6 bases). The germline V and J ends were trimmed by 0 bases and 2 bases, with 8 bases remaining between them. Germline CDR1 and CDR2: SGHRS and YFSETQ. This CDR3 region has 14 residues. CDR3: CASSLDRVNTEAFF. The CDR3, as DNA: TGCGCCAGCAGCTTGGACAGGGTCAACACTGAAGCTTTCTTT.

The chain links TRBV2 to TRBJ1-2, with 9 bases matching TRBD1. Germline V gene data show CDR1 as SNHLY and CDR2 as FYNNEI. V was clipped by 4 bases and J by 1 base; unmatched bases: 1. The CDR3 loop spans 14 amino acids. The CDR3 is CASSGQGGNYGYTF. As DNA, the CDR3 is TGTGCCAGCAGTGGACAGGGGGGTAACTATGGCTACACCTTC.

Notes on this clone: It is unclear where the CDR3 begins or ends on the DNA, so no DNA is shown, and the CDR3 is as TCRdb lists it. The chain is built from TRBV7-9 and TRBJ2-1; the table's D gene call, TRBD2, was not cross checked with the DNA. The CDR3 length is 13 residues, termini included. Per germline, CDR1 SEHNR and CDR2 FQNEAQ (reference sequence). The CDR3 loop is CASSFAGGTQEFF.

The CDR3 loop is CASSLSQGTGKLFF. In DNA form, the CDR3 reads TGCGCCAGCAGCTTGTCCCAGGGGACCGGAAAACTGTTTTTT. This chain joins TRBV5-1 and TRBJ1-4; a possible D gene is TRBD1 (6 bases). This CDR3 is 14 amino acids long. The germline V and J ends were trimmed by 1 base and 10 bases, with 14 bases remaining between them. In germline, CDR1 is SGHRS, CDR2 YFSETQ.

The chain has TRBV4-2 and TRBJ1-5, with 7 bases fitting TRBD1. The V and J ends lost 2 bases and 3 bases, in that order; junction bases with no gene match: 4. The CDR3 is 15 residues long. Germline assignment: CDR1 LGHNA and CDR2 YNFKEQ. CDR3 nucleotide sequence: TGTGCCAGCAGCCAACAGGGGACAGTCAATCAGCCCCAGCATTTT. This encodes CASSQQGTVNQPQHF.

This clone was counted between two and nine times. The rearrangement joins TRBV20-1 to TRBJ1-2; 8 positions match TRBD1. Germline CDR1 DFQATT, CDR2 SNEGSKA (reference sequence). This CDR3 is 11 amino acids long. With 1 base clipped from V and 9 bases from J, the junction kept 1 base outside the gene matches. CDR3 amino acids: CSARGQGSYTF. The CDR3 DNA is TGCAGTGCTAGAGGACAGGGGAGCTACACCTTC.

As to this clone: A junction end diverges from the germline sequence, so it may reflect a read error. The CDR3 nucleotides are TGTGCCACCAACAGAGATCTAGTGGTAGGGGCGGGAGGCTACACCTTC. This codes for CATNRDLVVGAGGYTF. This chain joins TRBV15 and TRBJ1-2; tentative D call: TRBD1 (5 bases). From germline, CDR1 is LNHNV and CDR2 YYDKDF (reference sequence). This CDR3 is 16 amino acids long.

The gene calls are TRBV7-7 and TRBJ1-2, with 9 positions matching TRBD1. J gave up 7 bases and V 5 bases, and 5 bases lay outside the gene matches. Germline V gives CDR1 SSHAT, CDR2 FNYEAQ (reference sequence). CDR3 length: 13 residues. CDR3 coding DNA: TGTGCCAGCAGCCCACAGGGGGCGGGTGGCTACACCTTC. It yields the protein CASSPQGAGGYTF.

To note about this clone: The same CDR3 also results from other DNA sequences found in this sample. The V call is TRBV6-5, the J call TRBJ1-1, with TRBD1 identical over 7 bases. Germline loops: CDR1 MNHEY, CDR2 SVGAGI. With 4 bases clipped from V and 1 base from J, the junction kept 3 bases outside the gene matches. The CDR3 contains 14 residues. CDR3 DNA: TGTGCCAGCAGTTTAGACAGGGCGAACACTGAAGCTTTCTTT. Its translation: CASSLDRANTEAFF.

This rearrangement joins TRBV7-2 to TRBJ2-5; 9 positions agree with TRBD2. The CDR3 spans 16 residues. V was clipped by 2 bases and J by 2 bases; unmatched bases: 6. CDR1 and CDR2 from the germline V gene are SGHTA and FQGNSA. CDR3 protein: CASSLIRRGGQETQYF. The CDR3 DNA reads TGTGCCAGCAGCTTAATACGGCGGGGGGGACAAGAGACCCAGTACTTC.

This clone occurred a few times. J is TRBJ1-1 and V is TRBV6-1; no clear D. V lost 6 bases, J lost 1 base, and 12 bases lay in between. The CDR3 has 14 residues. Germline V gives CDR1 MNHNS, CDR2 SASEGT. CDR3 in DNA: TGTGCCAGCAGAGTACACGCATCGAACACTGAAGCTTTCTTT. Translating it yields CASRVHASNTEAFF.

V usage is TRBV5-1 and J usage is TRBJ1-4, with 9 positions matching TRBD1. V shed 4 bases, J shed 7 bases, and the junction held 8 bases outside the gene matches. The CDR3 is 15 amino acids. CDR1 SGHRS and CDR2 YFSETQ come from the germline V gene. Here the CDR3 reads CASSLRTGEGEKLFF. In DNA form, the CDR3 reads TGCGCCAGCAGCCTTCGGACAGGGGAAGGTGAAAAACTGTTTTTT.

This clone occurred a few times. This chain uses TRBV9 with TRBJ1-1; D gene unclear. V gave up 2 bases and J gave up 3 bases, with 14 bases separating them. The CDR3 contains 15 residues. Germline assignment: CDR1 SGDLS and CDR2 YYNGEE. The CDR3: CASSVLAGIDTEAFF. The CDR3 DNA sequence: TGTGCCAGCAGCGTCCTCGCGGGAATTGACACTGAAGCTTTCTTT.

The CDR3, as DNA: TGTGCCAGCAGCCCTTCGACAGGGGGTATGGAGACCCAGTACTTC. Protein product: CASSPSTGGMETQYF. The V and J genes are TRBV9 and TRBJ2-5, with 9 bases identical to TRBD1. The CDR3 spans 15 residues. After removal of 4 bases from V and 5 bases from J, the junction contained 9 bases not matched to a gene. The germline gives CDR1 SGDLS, CDR2 YYNGEE.

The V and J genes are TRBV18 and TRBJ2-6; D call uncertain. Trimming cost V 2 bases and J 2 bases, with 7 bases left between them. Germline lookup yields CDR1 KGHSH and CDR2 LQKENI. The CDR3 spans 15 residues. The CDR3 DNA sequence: TGTGCCAGCTCACCAGGCATCCCTGGGGCCAACGTCCTGACTTTC. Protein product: CASSPGIPGANVLTF.

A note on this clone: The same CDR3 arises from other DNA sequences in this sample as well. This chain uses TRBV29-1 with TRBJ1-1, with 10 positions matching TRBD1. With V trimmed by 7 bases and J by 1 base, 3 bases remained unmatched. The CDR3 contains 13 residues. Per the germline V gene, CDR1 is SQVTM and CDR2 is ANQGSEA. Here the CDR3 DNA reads TGCAGCGCTAGGACAGGGGGGAACACTGAAGCTTTCTTT. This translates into CSARTGGNTEAFF.